Detailed here is one T cell receptor (beta chain). Germline V gene data show CDR1 as SGHNT and CDR2 as YYREEE (reference sequence). V was pared by 1 base and J by 2 bases, with 19 bases of the junction left unmatched. The CDR3 has 20 residues. Method: immunoSEQ multiplex PCR; TCRdb's copy keeps in-frame clones and lacks some. The sample lists around 120,000 clones, roughly 91% occurring once. The source of the sample is a study of identifying expanded T cells in peripheral blood. Sequences were obtained from blood. The receptor's source is a person aged 18-70 years in good health. The chain carries TRBV5-4 and TRBJ2-7; the match to TRBD2 covers 9 bases. CDR3 sequence (DNA): TGTGCCAGCAGCTTGTACCCCCCAAATTTAAGCGGGGGGCGGACCTACGAGCAGTACTTC. It codes for CASSLYPPNLSGGRTYEQYF.